A single sample is the source of the 28 T cell receptor beta chains below, sequenced in a study of CD8+CD57+ T cells in acquired aplastic anemia. Selection for sequencing was limited to patients who had shown CD8+CD57+ cell expansion by flow cytometry. Genomic DNA was employed as the template in profiling TCR beta VDJ and CDR3. Using its own MiXCR run on the reads, TCRdb lists one record per CDR3 protein. The table includes under 350,000 distinct CDR3 sequences, 56% detected once. Sequencing was done on a sample of sorted CD4+, CD8+, or CD8+CD57+ T cells (not recorded which) from PBMCs. These receptors all stem from a human donor with aplastic anemia.

This clonotype was seen at least ten times. The chain uses TRBV2 and TRBJ2-3, with D tentatively TRBD2 (8 bases). This CDR3 is built from 14 residues. Germline V gene data show CDR1 as SNHLY and CDR2 as FYNNEI. V was pared by 8 bases and J by 6 bases, with 18 bases between. In DNA form, the CDR3 reads TGTGCCAGCGACAGGGCGGGGGGCCGCGATACGCAGTATTTT. As protein: CASDRAGGRDTQYF.

The chain recombines TRBV29-1 with TRBJ2-5; D might be TRBD1 (5 bases). From germline, CDR1 is SQVTM and CDR2 ANQGSEA. The CDR3 runs 13 residues. Trimming stripped 7 bases from V and 4 bases from J, with 16 bases between. The CDR3 is CSAQGIGRETQYF. For the CDR3, the DNA is TGCAGCGCTCAGGGTATAGGGCGAGAGACCCAGTACTTC. The whole variable domain, remainder taken from reference TRBV29-1 and TRBJ2-5, is SAVISQKPSRDICQRGTSLTIQCQVDSQVTMMFWYRQQPGQSLTLIATANQGSEATYESGFVIDKFPISRPNLTFSTLTVSNMSPEDSSIYLCSAQGIGRETQYFGPGTRLLVL.

V is TRBV2 and J is TRBJ1-4, with 7 nucleotides matching TRBD1. V lost 7 bases, J lost 7 bases, and 6 bases stayed unmatched. Germline V gene lookup returns CDR1 SNHLY and CDR2 FYNNEI. This CDR3 has 13 amino acids. This CDR3 reads CASKTGTAEKLFF. In nucleotides, the CDR3 is TGTGCCAGCAAGACAGGGACTGCTGAAAAACTGTTTTTT. The complete variable domain, with remaining parts taken from reference TRBV2 and TRBJ1-4, reads EPEVTQTPSHQVTQMGQEVILRCVPISNHLYFYWYRQILGQKVEFLVSFYNNEISEKSEIFDDQFSVERPDGSNFTLKIRSTKLEDSAMYFCASKTGTAEKLFFGSGTQLSVL.

In its sample, this clonotype was seen once. The J gene is TRBJ2-5, the V gene TRBV29-1; 10 nucleotides agree with TRBD2. The CDR3 has 14 residues. The V gene's germline CDR1 is SQVTM and CDR2 ANQGSEA. J gave up 4 bases and V 4 bases, and 6 bases lay outside the gene matches. The CDR3 sequence is CSVGGTSVGETQYF. Written as DNA, the CDR3 is TGCAGCGTTGGAGGGACTAGCGTAGGAGAGACCCAGTACTTC.

The chain combines TRBV19 with TRBJ1-1, with D hard to call. CDR1 and CDR2 from the germline V gene are LNHDA and SQIVND (reference sequence). With 2 bases removed from V and 1 base from J, the gap between germline ends came to 2 bases. The CDR3 is 12 amino acids. This CDR3 reads CASSIRNTEAFF. The DNA of the CDR3 is TGTGCCAGTAGTATAAGGAACACTGAAGCTTTCTTT.

The chain links TRBV7-2 to TRBJ1-2, with D maybe TRBD1 (5 bases). V lost 1 base and J 8 bases, leaving 20 bases between the germline ends. The CDR3 spans 16 residues. Germline CDR1 is SGHTA and CDR2 is FQGNSA. The CDR3 region is CASSLDGLGGMRGYTF. CDR3 nucleotide sequence: TGTGCCAGCAGCTTAGACGGGTTGGGGGGGATGCGGGGCTACACCTTC.

The rearrangement uses TRBV9 and TRBJ2-1; 8 bases are shared with TRBD2. The V segment lost 0 bases and the J segment 6 bases; nucleotides outside the gene matches: 5. Germline V gives CDR1 SGDLS, CDR2 YYNGEE. This CDR3 has 15 residues. The chain's CDR3 is CASSVGLARSNEQFF. Written as DNA, the CDR3 is TGTGCCAGCAGCGTAGGACTAGCGAGATCCAATGAGCAGTTCTTC.

This clonotype has ten or more counts. The chain joins TRBV7-2 to TRBJ2-3; TRBD1 aligns across 9 bases. Germline V gene lookup returns CDR1 SGHTA and CDR2 FQGNSA. J gave up 2 bases and V 3 bases, and 6 bases lay outside the gene matches. This CDR3 region has 16 residues. CDR3 protein: CASSLRQGGDTDTQYF. Here the CDR3 DNA reads TGTGCCAGCAGCTTGCGACAGGGGGGAGACACAGATACGCAGTATTTT. Based on the CDR3 plus reference TRBV7-2 and TRBJ2-3, the full variable domain is GAGVSQSPSNKVTEKGKDVELRCDPISGHTALYWYRQSLGQGLEFLIYFQGNSAPDKSGLPSDRFSAERTGGSVSTLTIQRTQQEDSAVYLCASSLRQGGDTDTQYFGPGTRLTVL.

The chain uses TRBV20-1 and TRBJ2-1; D is perhaps TRBD1 (5 bases). CDR1 DFQATT and CDR2 SNEGSKA come from the germline V gene (reference sequence). V was shortened by 3 bases and J by 4 bases, with 10 bases between the two germline ends. The CDR3 runs to 13 residues. The CDR3 sequence: CSASKDKYNEQFF. For the CDR3, the DNA is TGCAGTGCTAGCAAGGACAAGTACAATGAGCAGTTCTTC.

This chain uses TRBV2 with TRBJ1-1, with 7 bases identical to TRBD1. The CDR3 sequence is 16 residues long. Germline trimming cut 4 bases from V and 2 bases from J; bases unmatched to any gene: 10. Germline lookup yields CDR1 SNHLY and CDR2 FYNNEI. The CDR3 DNA follows: TGTGCCAGCAGTGCTAGAGAAGGGGGCCCAAACACTGAAGCTTTCTTT. It translates to CASSAREGGPNTEAFF.

This clonotype was seen many times. The chain has TRBV5-1 and TRBJ2-3, with 7 positions matching TRBD2. The J segment lost 4 bases and the V segment lost 3 bases, leaving 5 bases of the junction unmatched. The CDR3 has 14 amino acids. The germline gives CDR1 SGHRS, CDR2 YFSETQ. DNA for the CDR3: TGCGCCAGCAGCTGGGGACTAAACGCAGATACGCAGTATTTT. Translating gives CASSWGLNADTQYF.

For this clonotype: Mismatch with germline at one junction end may stem from a read error. The CDR3 loop reads CASSLGLANTEAFF. The CDR3 region has the DNA TGTGCCAGCAGCTTAGGCCTAGCGAACACTGAAGCTTTCTTT. The rearrangement joins TRBV5-1 to TRBJ1-1; no firm D call. The length of the CDR3 is 14 residues. Germline assignment: CDR1 SGHRS and CDR2 YFSETQ.

At least ten counts were recorded for this clonotype. The genes are TRBV12-3 or TRBV12-4 and TRBJ2-7; tentatively, D is TRBD2 (5 bases). The V end was cut by 6 bases, the J end by 2 bases, with 8 bases between. This CDR3 is 12 amino acids long. As DNA, the CDR3 is TGTGCCAGCAGAAGGGAGACCTACGAGCAGTACTTC. Protein: CASRRETYEQYF.

The V call is TRBV25-1, the J call TRBJ1-4, with D hard to call. Per germline, CDR1 MGHDK and CDR2 SYGVNS. Between the trimmed V and J ends, which lost 6 bases and 3 bases, there was a span of 11 bases. This CDR3 region has 14 residues. The CDR3: CASSFGRPNEKLFF. The CDR3 DNA follows: TGTGCCAGCAGCTTTGGGAGGCCTAATGAAAAACTGTTTTTT.

The CDR3 loop is CASSNRDREPGLIYEQYF. In DNA, the CDR3 is TGTGCCAGCAGCAACCGGGACAGGGAGCCTGGCCTTATCTACGAGCAGTACTTC. The chain carries TRBV11-2 and TRBJ2-7; 9 bases line up with TRBD1. Germline V gene data show CDR1 as SGHAT and CDR2 as FQNNGV. Losses at the gene ends were 5 bases for V and 3 bases for J; bases not matched to a gene: 17. The CDR3 spans 18 residues.

This clonotype showed up many times. The rearrangement joins TRBV7-2 to TRBJ2-7, with 14 bases lining up with TRBD2. The germline V gene encodes CDR1 SGHTA and CDR2 FQGNSA. There are 18 residues in the CDR3. The ends lost 5 bases at V and 4 bases at J; junction bases unmatched: 13. CDR3 amino acids: CASSVGTSGRRVVYEQYF. The CDR3 DNA is TGTGCCAGCAGCGTCGGGACTAGCGGGAGAAGGGTGGTATACGAGCAGTACTTC.

Comments on this clonotype: One end of the junction is discordant with germline, which a read error may explain. This chain joins TRBV7-3 and TRBJ1-1, with D unclear. Germline V gene lookup returns CDR1 SGHTA and CDR2 FQGTGA. The CDR3 loop spans 14 amino acids. In nucleotides, the CDR3 is TGCGCCAGCAGCCAAGTTCCGGCGAACACTGAAGCTTTCTTT. It specifies CASSQVPANTEAFF.

The chain joins TRBV6-2 or TRBV6-3 to TRBJ1-5; D is unresolved. Trimming left V 2 bases short and J 15 bases short, with 11 bases between. From germline, CDR1 is MNHEY and CDR2 SVGEGT. The CDR3 is 11 residues long. In nucleotides, the CDR3 is TGTGCCAGCAGTTACGGGATCCTTTTGCATTTT. Translated: CASSYGILLHF.

As regards this clonotype: A much larger clone differs by one base, so this may be a read error. The chain links TRBV14 to TRBJ2-7, with D perhaps matching TRBD2 (5 bases). The CDR3 length is 14 residues. CDR1 is SGHDN and CDR2 is FVKESK in the germline V gene. The CDR3, as DNA: TGTGCCAGCAGCCAAATCACCGGGATTTCCGAGCAGTGCTTC. Translating it yields CASSQITGISEQCF.

The chain carries TRBV13 and TRBJ2-1, with 12 bases aligning to TRBD2. The V gene's germline CDR1 is PRHDT and CDR2 FYEKMQ (reference sequence). The length of the CDR3 is 16 residues. V was clipped by 4 bases and J by 4 bases; unmatched bases: 5. CDR3 protein: CASSSLAGGQYNEQFF. In DNA form, the CDR3 reads TGTGCCAGCAGCTCCCTAGCGGGGGGGCAGTACAATGAGCAGTTCTTC.

The chain employs TRBV25-1 and TRBJ2-7; D possibly uses TRBD1 or TRBD2 (5 bases each). The V end was cut by 8 bases, the J end by 1 base, with 12 bases between. CDR1 is MGHDK and CDR2 is SYGVNS in the germline V gene. CDR3 length: 13 amino acids. The CDR3 region is CASEGQGSYEQYF. CDR3 nucleotide sequence: TGTGCCAGCGAGGGGCAGGGATCCTACGAGCAGTACTTC.

This clonotype has ten or more counts. This chain links TRBV20-1 with TRBJ1-2, with 9 nucleotides matching TRBD1. The CDR3 loop spans 13 amino acids. The V segment lost 6 bases and the J segment 4 bases; nucleotides outside the gene matches: 6. CDR1 and CDR2 (germline): DFQATT, SNEGSKA (reference sequence). CDR3 nucleotides: TGCAGTGCCCCGGACAGGGGCCTCTATGGCTACACCTTC. This sequence encodes CSAPDRGLYGYTF.

This clonotype was detected many times. CDR3 loop: CASSQVPYTQYF. The CDR3 DNA reads TGTGCCAGCAGCCAAGTTCCATATACGCAGTATTTT. This chain joins TRBV3-1 and TRBJ2-3; D call uncertain. The CDR3 spans 12 residues. The V and J ends lost 1 base and 7 bases respectively, with 6 bases between them. Germline V lookup: CDR1 LGHDT, CDR2 YNNKEL (reference sequence).

The V call is TRBV20-1, the J call TRBJ2-5; 13 nucleotides match TRBD2. The V gene end was trimmed by 3 bases and the J gene end by 5 bases; junction bases not matched to a gene: 0. This CDR3 comprises 13 residues. Looked up from germline, CDR1 is DFQATT and CDR2 is SNEGSKA (reference sequence). CDR3 sequence reads: CSARGLAGETQYF. CDR3 sequence (DNA): TGCAGTGCTAGGGGACTAGCGGGGGAGACCCAGTACTTC.

This chain uses TRBV7-2 with TRBJ2-7; the D gene could be TRBD1 or TRBD2 (6 bases each). The CDR3 is 15 residues long. Germline CDR1 reads SGHTA; CDR2 reads FQGNSA. V was pared by 6 bases and J by 0 bases, with 15 bases between. The CDR3: CASREQGAGSYEQYF. CDR3 coding DNA: TGTGCCAGCAGGGAACAGGGAGCGGGCTCCTACGAGCAGTACTTC.

The J gene is TRBJ2-7, the V gene TRBV5-6, with D possibly being TRBD1 or TRBD2 (6 bases each). This CDR3 comprises 15 residues. CDR1 is SGHDT, CDR2 YYEEEE, per germline. Trimming removed 4 bases at V and 0 bases at J, with 14 bases between. The CDR3 region has the DNA TGTGCCAGCAGCCGAAGGGGGGCGAGCTCCTACGAGCAGTACTTC. Protein product: CASSRRGASSYEQYF.

This clonotype was observed a handful of times. The chain combines TRBV7-9 with TRBJ1-1; D unclear. This CDR3 is built from 13 residues. Between the trimmed V and J ends, which lost 2 bases and 2 bases, there was a span of 6 bases. Germline V gene sequence: CDR1 SEHNR, CDR2 FQNEAQ (reference sequence). The CDR3 coding sequence is TGTGCCAGCAGCTTATACAGTAACACTGAAGCTTTCTTT. It yields the protein CASSLYSNTEAFF.

This clonotype was detected once. A much larger clone lies a single base off, so this may be a read error. The chain carries TRBV5-6 and TRBJ1-2; 8 bases line up with TRBD1. V was clipped by 2 bases and J by 9 bases; unmatched bases: 9. This CDR3 comprises 14 residues. CDR1 and CDR2 (germline): SGHDT, YYEEEE. As DNA, the CDR3 is TGTGCCAGCAGCTTCGGACAGGGATGGAGTTGCTACACCTTC. Protein: CASSFGQGWSCYTF.